These 32 T cell receptor beta chains came from one sample sequenced in a study of molecular identifiers for immune sequencing clone quantification. TCRdb re-derived calls from the PCR reads in MiXCR, one entry per CDR3 protein. The sample yields about 640,000 distinct CDR3 sequences, just under 20% seen once. Material for sequencing was naive CD8+ T cells from blood, with Jurkat cell RNA spiked in. Subset defined: FACS-sorted CD8+CD4-CCR7+CD45RA+ naive T cells. These TCRs come from a human donor in good health. Some libraries in this study had Jurkat cell RNA spiked in.

A remark on this clonotype: With a much larger clone just one base away, this may be a read error. The chain recombines TRBV27 with TRBJ2-5; D unresolved. CDR1 is MNHEY, CDR2 SMNVEV, per germline (reference sequence). This CDR3 has 14 residues. The V end was cut by 2 bases, the J end by 7 bases, with 14 bases between. CDR3 nucleotide sequence: TGTGCCAGCAGTTTAGTGTCCCACTTAGGGACCCAGTACTTC. The encoded protein is CASSLVSHLGTQYF.

CDR3 region: CATQNLPSPEAFF. CDR3 coding DNA: TGTGCCACCCAGAATCTACCTTCCCCCGAAGCTTTCTTT. The chain uses TRBV19 and TRBJ1-1, with D uncertain. Deletions cut 10 bases from V and 8 bases from J, with 20 bases between. Germline CDR1 and CDR2: LNHDA and SQIVND (reference sequence). The CDR3 has 13 amino acids.

A few counts support this clonotype. A much larger clone differs from this one at a single base, so this may be a read error. The conserved phenylalanine or tryptophan normally closing the CDR3 is absent here, so this likely arose from a read error. V usage is TRBV6-1 and J usage is TRBJ1-5; 8 bases map to TRBD1. The junction had 5 bases not matched to a gene; V was cut back by 6 bases and J by 1 base. The CDR3 length is 15 residues. CDR1 is MNHNS and CDR2 is SASEGT in the germline V gene. The CDR3 nucleotides are TGTGCCAGCAGCTGGACAGGGACGAGCAATCAGCCCCAGCATTCT. Its translation is CASSWTGTSNQPQHS.

V and J are TRBV27 and TRBJ2-1; 7 bases map to TRBD1. From germline, CDR1 is MNHEY and CDR2 SMNVEV (reference sequence). V shed 2 bases, J shed 8 bases, and the junction held 12 bases outside the gene matches. This CDR3 has 16 residues. The CDR3: CASSLRDSDRGDEQFF. In DNA form, the CDR3 reads TGTGCCAGCAGTTTACGGGACAGCGATAGGGGCGATGAGCAGTTCTTC.

To note about this clonotype: With a much larger clone just one base away, this may be a read error. This chain connects TRBV20-1 to TRBJ2-1; the match to TRBD2 covers 7 bases. CDR3 length: 15 amino acids. CDR1 is DFQATT and CDR2 is SNEGSKA in the germline V gene (reference sequence). V dropped 6 bases and J dropped 6; count of bases not matched to a gene: 14. CDR3 region: CSARPTGGACNEQFF. The CDR3 region has the DNA TGCAGTGCCAGACCTACGGGAGGTGCCTGCAATGAGCAGTTCTTC.

This clonotype was observed many times. This chain connects TRBV29-1 to TRBJ2-7; no definite D call. The CDR3 consists of 10 residues. The germline V and J ends were trimmed by 7 bases and 3 bases, with 7 bases remaining between them. Germline V gives CDR1 SQVTM, CDR2 ANQGSEA. The CDR3 sequence: CSAVGYEQYF. In DNA, the CDR3 is TGCAGCGCTGTCGGCTACGAGCAGTACTTC.

There are many counts of this clonotype. The CDR3 DNA is TGCGCCAGCAGTCAATCGAGACAGGGCCGCTACGAGCAGTACTTC. It yields the protein CASSQSRQGRYEQYF. This chain connects TRBV23-1 to TRBJ2-7; 7 nucleotides match TRBD1. TRBV23-1 is classed as an ORF, of uncertain function. This CDR3 contains 15 residues. V gave up 0 bases and J gave up 3 bases; unmatched junction bases: 5.

About this clonotype itself: A much larger clone differs by one base, so this may be a read error. The V gene is TRBV20-1, the J gene TRBJ1-2, with unresolved D. CDR1 and CDR2 (germline): DFQATT, SNEGSKA (reference sequence). The CDR3 sequence is 11 residues long. Trimming left V 6 bases short and J 4 bases short, with 9 bases between. The CDR3 loop reads CSATNTYGYTF. Here the CDR3 DNA reads TGCAGTGCAACAAATACCTATGGCTACACCTTC.

This clonotype was counted ten times or more. The chain recombines TRBV29-1 with TRBJ2-7; tentative D call: TRBD2 (5 bases). Looked up from germline, CDR1 is SQVTM and CDR2 is ANQGSEA. V was cut by 4 bases and J by 0 bases, with 13 bases left in between. This CDR3 spans 14 amino acids. The CDR3 nucleotides are TGCAGCGTTGTATGGTCCGGGATCTCCTACGAGCAGTACTTC. Protein: CSVVWSGISYEQYF.

This clonotype was seen more than once but under ten times. The V gene is TRBV15, the J gene TRBJ1-5; 7 bases are a match to TRBD1. V shed 4 bases, J shed 3 bases, and the junction held 3 bases outside the gene matches. The germline V gene encodes CDR1 LNHNV and CDR2 YYDKDF (reference sequence). CDR3 size: 14 residues. CDR3 loop: CATSTTGLNQPQHF. The CDR3 DNA sequence: TGTGCCACCAGCACGACAGGGCTCAATCAGCCCCAGCATTTT.

This clonotype was picked up many times. This rearrangement joins TRBV19 to TRBJ1-4, with a tentative D call TRBD1 (5 bases). CDR1 and CDR2 from the germline V gene are LNHDA and SQIVND (reference sequence). Deletions cut 4 bases from V and 2 bases from J, with 14 bases between. The CDR3 sequence is 16 residues long. The CDR3 protein is CASSRGTLATNEKLFF. CDR3 in DNA: TGTGCCAGTAGTAGGGGCACCCTGGCGACTAATGAAAAACTGTTTTTT.

The chain employs TRBV4-3 and TRBJ2-2; 8 bases align to TRBD1. The V and J ends lost 0 bases and 5 bases, in that order; junction bases with no gene match: 14. The germline V gene has CDR1 LGHNA and CDR2 YSLEER. CDR3 length: 19 amino acids. The CDR3 coding sequence is TGCGCCAGCAGCCAAGATCGGTGGCAGGGGGCGCGGGGTACCGGGGAGCTGTTTTTT. It yields the protein CASSQDRWQGARGTGELFF.

The chain uses TRBV24-1 and TRBJ2-2, with TRBD2 matching 7 bases. J was trimmed by 0 bases and V by 8 bases; bases with no gene match: 2. This CDR3 has 14 residues. Germline V lookup: CDR1 KGHDR, CDR2 SFDVKD. The CDR3 sequence: CATMTSSNTGELFF. In nucleotides, the CDR3 is TGTGCCACCATGACTAGCTCGAACACCGGGGAGCTGTTTTTT.

In the case of this clonotype: A much larger clone sits a single nucleotide away, making a read error possible. Without the conserved terminal phenylalanine or tryptophan, this CDR3 likely stems from a read error. This chain links TRBV2 with TRBJ2-2; no definite D call. The V gene lost 8 bases and the J gene lost 4 bases, with 17 bases spanning the gap. The CDR3 is made up of 15 amino acids. Germline assignment: CDR1 SNHLY and CDR2 FYNNEI. CDR3 amino acids: CASLSPQKSTGELFV. The DNA for the CDR3 is TGTGCCAGCCTGTCCCCGCAAAAGTCCACCGGGGAGCTGTTTGTT.

This clonotype has a handful of counts. A much more abundant neighbour one base away suggests this may be a read error. In DNA form, the CDR3 reads TGCAGTGCTAAGCCCCTGGGGGCGAACGAGCGGTACTTC. Protein sequence: CSAKPLGANERYF. The V call is TRBV20-1, the J call TRBJ2-7; D possibly corresponds to TRBD1 (6 bases). Per the germline V gene, CDR1 is DFQATT and CDR2 is SNEGSKA (reference sequence). This CDR3 is 13 amino acids long.

Ten or more counts support this clonotype. The chain uses TRBV20-1 and TRBJ1-1; D not certain. The germline V and J ends were trimmed by 0 bases and 2 bases, with 13 bases remaining between them. The CDR3 totals 15 residues. Germline lookup yields CDR1 DFQATT and CDR2 SNEGSKA (reference sequence). The CDR3 protein is CSAREAGPKNTEAFF. The CDR3 DNA sequence: TGCAGTGCTAGAGAGGCCGGGCCAAAAAACACTGAAGCTTTCTTT.

In this sample, this clonotype turned up many times. The chain has TRBV29-1 and TRBJ2-5, with D perhaps TRBD1 (6 bases). V was clipped by 3 bases and J by 5 bases, with 16 bases between them. CDR3 length equals 14 residues. Looked up from germline, CDR1 is SQVTM and CDR2 is ANQGSEA. The CDR3 reads CSVEDGQLEETQYF. CDR3 bases: TGCAGCGTTGAGGATGGACAGCTGGAGGAGACCCAGTACTTC.

About this clonotype itself: This could be a read error, since a much larger clone is one nucleotide away. This sequence joins TRBV27 and TRBJ2-7, with D uncertain. CDR3 length equals 13 residues. Germline V gives CDR1 MNHEY, CDR2 SMNVEV (reference sequence). DNA for the CDR3: TGTGCCAGCAGTTACCGAACTAACTACGGGCAGTACTTC. This sequence encodes CASSYRTNYGQYF.

About this clonotype itself: In this CDR3 the conserved last residue, phenylalanine or tryptophan, is missing, so a read error is likely. The chain employs TRBV7-9 and TRBJ1-5; D is possibly TRBD1 (5 bases). There are 14 residues in the CDR3. The germline CDR1 and CDR2 sequences are SEHNR and FQNEAQ (reference sequence). V was clipped by 4 bases and J by 1 base, with 8 bases between them. CDR3 protein: CASSWGGSNQPQHS. CDR3 in DNA: TGTGCCAGCAGCTGGGGGGGAAGCAATCAGCCCCAGCATTCT.

This clonotype was counted ten times or more. The CDR3 coding sequence is TGTGCCAGCAGCCCCCATGGGGGCTCGGGTGAGCAGTACTTC. Translating gives CASSPHGGSGEQYF. The V call is TRBV9, the J call TRBJ2-7; D is possibly TRBD1 (6 bases). The CDR3 runs to 14 residues. Trimming shortened V by 4 bases and J by 7 bases, and 18 bases separated the two germline ends. Germline V gene sequence: CDR1 SGDLS, CDR2 YYNGEE.

The genes are TRBV15 and TRBJ2-3; D is unclear. The better agreement between TRBJ1-5 and the DNA end casts doubt on the J call. CDR1 is LNHNV, CDR2 YYDKDF, per germline (reference sequence). This CDR3 has 14 amino acids. In DNA, the CDR3 is TGTGCCACCAGCGGGGAGTTTGCGGGAGATACGCAGCATTTT. Translating gives CATSGEFAGDTQHF.

The sample holds a few counts of this clonotype. J is TRBJ1-1 and V is TRBV4-1; the match to TRBD1 covers 9 bases. V shed 0 bases and J 1 base; nucleotides not matched to a gene: 12. Per germline, CDR1 MGHRA and CDR2 YSYEKL. This CDR3 comprises 19 residues. CDR3 amino acids: CASSQDPNRGQVGNTEAFF. DNA of the CDR3: TGCGCCAGCAGCCAAGATCCCAACAGGGGGCAAGTAGGGAACACTGAAGCTTTCTTT.

CDR3 in amino acids: CASSQDSGSPTYEQYF. DNA for the CDR3: TGCGCCAGCAGCCAAGATTCCGGGAGCCCCACCTACGAGCAGTACTTC. The gene calls are TRBV4-3 and TRBJ2-7; possibly TRBD2 for D (6 bases). Germline lookup yields CDR1 LGHNA and CDR2 YSLEER. This CDR3 spans 16 amino acids. V lost 0 bases and J lost 2, with 14 bases in between.

This clonotype was recorded many times. The chain joins TRBV13 to TRBJ1-1, with D possibly being TRBD1 (6 bases). This CDR3 spans 16 amino acids. Germline CDR1 PRHDT, CDR2 FYEKMQ (reference sequence). With 5 bases removed from V and 0 bases from J, the gap between germline ends came to 16 bases. The CDR3 bases are TGTGCCAGCAGCCCGGGGGAACAGGGAATGAACACTGAAGCTTTCTTT. Translating gives CASSPGEQGMNTEAFF.

This clonotype was detected many times. V gene TRBV6-5 combines with J gene TRBJ2-7, with D hard to call. The V gene's germline CDR1 is MNHEY and CDR2 SVGAGI. Trimming took 0 bases from V and 3 from J, leaving 6 bases between them. The CDR3 loop spans 13 amino acids. CDR3 bases: TGTGCCAGCAGTTACTCGGGGAACTACGAGCAGTACTTC. Its protein is CASSYSGNYEQYF.

In its sample, this clonotype was seen a few times. This chain links TRBV15 with TRBJ2-5; 11 positions agree with TRBD2. This CDR3 contains 17 residues. V lost 4 bases to trimming and J lost 4 bases; unmatched junction nucleotides: 11. Germline CDR1 is LNHNV and CDR2 is YYDKDF (reference sequence). CDR3 DNA: TGTGCCACCAGCATTATGTTAGCGGGAGGGCCCGGAGAGACCCAGTACTTC. Protein: CATSIMLAGGPGETQYF.

A word on this clonotype: A much larger clone lies one base from this, so it may be a read error. The chain joins TRBV9 to TRBJ2-7; D is perhaps TRBD1 (5 bases). The germline V gene encodes CDR1 SGDLS and CDR2 YYNGEE. V was shortened by 3 bases and J by 4 bases, with 14 bases between the two germline ends. The CDR3 consists of 14 residues. CDR3 in amino acids: CASSESGLSYEQYF. Here the CDR3 DNA reads TGTGCCAGCAGCGAGTCAGGGTTATCATACGAGCAGTACTTC.

This clonotype was detected many times. This chain connects TRBV20-1 to TRBJ1-5; 8 bases align to TRBD1. Trimming cost V 0 bases and J 6 bases; bases outside gene matches: 4. The CDR3 has 14 amino acids. The germline CDR1 and CDR2 sequences are DFQATT and SNEGSKA (reference sequence). The DNA for the CDR3 is TGCAGTGCTAGAGAGGCAGGGGGCGGTCAGCCCCAGCATTTT. It translates to CSAREAGGGQPQHF.

This clonotype came up many times. V usage is TRBV7-9 and J usage is TRBJ1-1, with D hard to call. This CDR3 contains 16 residues. The ends were cut back, 4 bases at V and 6 bases at J, with 21 bases in the middle. CDR1 is SEHNR and CDR2 is FQNEAQ in the germline V gene (reference sequence). CDR3 in DNA: TGTGCCAGCAGCTCCTCGGCCCGAGGCTCCCGCCCTGAAGCTTTCTTT. This gives the protein CASSSSARGSRPEAFF.

The sample holds a few counts of this clonotype. The chain joins TRBV4-3 to TRBJ2-5; perhaps D is TRBD1 or TRBD2 (5 bases each). From germline, CDR1 is LGHNA and CDR2 YSLEER. The CDR3 runs to 15 residues. V lost 1 base, J lost 5 bases, and 14 bases lay in between. The CDR3 spells CASSQGLGTGETQYF. CDR3 in DNA: TGCGCCAGCAGCCAAGGTTTAGGGACCGGGGAGACCCAGTACTTC.

About this clonotype itself: This clone may be a read error of a much larger clone one base away. The J gene is TRBJ2-3, the V gene TRBV4-1; D unresolved. Germline assignment: CDR1 MGHRA and CDR2 YSYEKL. This CDR3 has 13 amino acids. CDR3 bases: TGCGCCAGCCGCCAAAGTAGGACAGATACGCAGTATTTT. Its translation is CASRQSRTDTQYF.

A remark on this clonotype: A junction end diverges from the germline sequence, so it may reflect a read error. V gene TRBV7-7 combines with J gene TRBJ2-2, with D hard to call. CDR3 length equals 14 residues. Germline V gives CDR1 SSHAT, CDR2 FNYEAQ (reference sequence). The CDR3 DNA follows: TGTGCTAGCAGCTTGAACGATTACACCCGGGAGCTGTTTTTT. Protein: CASSLNDYTRELFF.